The rows below give T cell receptor beta chains drawn from one sample of a study of blood T cell repertoires in COVID-19. The data were produced by immunoSEQ multiplex PCR, yet TCRdb's version contains in-frame clones alone and is incomplete. This table holds approximately 200,000 clones, roughly nine tenths found once. Material for sequencing was PBMCs or T cells enriched from blood (not recorded which). These TCRs come from a woman younger than 30 in a cohort exposed to, infected with or recovered from COVID-19 (not recorded which). The CDR3 runs from the conserved cysteine through the conserved F or W. A D gene is named only where the DNA matches it firmly. Part of the rows lack a size; the others show once, few, many or a class for expanded clones.

j_call	v_call	cdr3_length	clone_size	d_call	cdr3_nt	cdr3_aa
TRBJ1-2	TRBV5-1	13	.	.	TGCGCCAGCAGTCAATACGACAGCTATGGCTACACCTTC	CASSQYDSYGYTF
TRBJ1-2	TRBV25-1	12	.	.	TGTGCCAGCAGTGAAACGGGGGACGGCTACACCTTC	CASSETGDGYTF
TRBJ2-1	TRBV7-6	16	.	TRBD1	TGTGCCAGCAGTCACCTTGGGACAGGGGCGGACAATGAGCAGTTCTTC	CASSHLGTGADNEQFF
TRBJ1-4	TRBV15	14	.	TRBD1	TGTGCCACCAGCTCACCGGACAGGGGTGAAAAACTGTTTTTT	CATSSPDRGEKLFF
TRBJ1-5	TRBV5-6	15	.	.	TGTGCCAGCAGCGCCATGGAGGTACGGGGTCAGCCCCAGCATTTT	CASSAMEVRGQPQHF
TRBJ2-7	TRBV5-1	15	.	.	TGCGCCAGCAGCCCTGGGGGGGGACAGGATTACGAGCAGTACTTC	CASSPGGGQDYEQYF
TRBJ1-2	TRBV5-1	16	.	TRBD1	TGCGCCAGCAGCTTGGGACAGGGGGGACTCCTCTATGGCTACACCTTC	CASSLGQGGLLYGYTF
TRBJ1-1	TRBV19	17	.	TRBD1	TGTGCCAGTAGTAGTAGGGCCGGGACAGGGATGAACACTGAAGCTTTCTTT	CASSSRAGTGMNTEAFF
TRBJ1-5	TRBV9	14	.	.	TGTGCCAGCAGCGCCGAGGGCCTCAATCAGCCCCAGCATTTT	CASSAEGLNQPQHF
TRBJ1-1	TRBV28	12	.	.	TGTGCCAGCAGTTTATTCCTAACTGAAGCTTTCTTT	CASSLFLTEAFF
TRBJ1-2	TRBV9	15	.	.	TGTGCCAGCAGCCCGTCCCCGGGACTGCAAGGAAACTACACCTTC	CASSPSPGLQGNYTF
TRBJ2-1	TRBV7-6	16	once	TRBD2	TGTGCCAGCAGCTCGAGACTAGCGGGAGGGCTGGGTGAGCAGTTCTTC	CASSSRLAGGLGEQFF
TRBJ2-7	TRBV21-1	17	.	.	TGTGCCAGCAGCAAAGGGGACAGGTCTGAAAACCCCTACGAGCAGTACTTC	CASSKGDRSENPYEQYF
TRBJ2-7	TRBV9	14	once	.	TGTGCCAGCAGCCCTACGGGACACTCCTACGAGCAGTACTTC	CASSPTGHSYEQYF
TRBJ2-2	TRBV9	17	few	TRBD1	TGTGCCAGCAGCGTAGCCTCGACAGGGGGGAACACCGGGGAGCTGTTTTTT	CASSVASTGGNTGELFF
TRBJ1-2	TRBV7-9	13	few	.	TGTGCCAGCAGCTTGGGGACTCACTATGGCTACACCTTC	CASSLGTHYGYTF
TRBJ1-1	TRBV29-1	14	.	.	TGCAGCGGAGAGGATGGGGGCGCTTCCACTGAAGCTTTCTTT	CSGEDGGASTEAFF
TRBJ2-1	TRBV5-4	15	once	.	TGTGCCAGCAGCTTGCAAGGTATAGGGGCGGCAGGGCAGTTCTTC	CASSLQGIGAAGQFF
TRBJ2-7	TRBV4-2	20	.	TRBD2	TGTGCCAGCAGCCAAGACTGGGTGCGGGGGTCAGAACTGCGGCGTCGAGAGCAGTACTTC	CASSQDWVRGSELRRREQYF
TRBJ2-1	TRBV7-3	15	.	.	TGTGCCAGCAGCTTAGTGGCGGACTCCTACAATGAGCAGTTCTTC	CASSLVADSYNEQFF
TRBJ2-2	TRBV11-2	16	.	.	TGTGCCAGCAGCTTACAAACTATCGGGGAGTTAGGGGAGCTGTTTTTT	CASSLQTIGELGELFF
TRBJ1-1	TRBV6-6	14	.	.	TGTGCCAGCAGTTACTCGGCCCTCAACACTGAAGCTTTCTTT	CASSYSALNTEAFF
TRBJ2-3	TRBV12-3/TRBV12-4	13	.	.	TGTGCCAGCCGCTTATCGGTGGTAGATACGCAGTATTTT	CASRLSVVDTQYF